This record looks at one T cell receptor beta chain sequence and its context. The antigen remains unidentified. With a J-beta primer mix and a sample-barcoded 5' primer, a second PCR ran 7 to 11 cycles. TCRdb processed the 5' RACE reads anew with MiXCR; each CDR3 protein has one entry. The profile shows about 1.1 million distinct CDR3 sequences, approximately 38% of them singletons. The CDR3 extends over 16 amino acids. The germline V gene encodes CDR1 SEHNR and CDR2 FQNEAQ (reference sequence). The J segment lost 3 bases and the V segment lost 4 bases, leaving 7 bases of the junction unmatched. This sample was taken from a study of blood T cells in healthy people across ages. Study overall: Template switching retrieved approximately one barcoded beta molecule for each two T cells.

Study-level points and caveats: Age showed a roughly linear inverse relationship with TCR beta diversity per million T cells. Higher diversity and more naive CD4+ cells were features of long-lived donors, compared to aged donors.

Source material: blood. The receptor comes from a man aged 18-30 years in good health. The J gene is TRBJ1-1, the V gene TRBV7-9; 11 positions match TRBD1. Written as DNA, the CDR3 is TGTGCCAGCAGCTCCCCGGACAGGGGGCTCGACACTGAAGCTTTCTTT. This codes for CASSSPDRGLDTEAFF.